Listed below are T cell receptor beta chains from one sample, sequenced in a study of T-cell reconstitution after alpha-beta-depleted transplantation in children. TCRdb re-analysed the PCR reads in MiXCR, keeping a single row per CDR3 protein. The sample lists about 440,000 distinct CDR3 sequences; 43% were seen once. The sample in question was PBMCs, obtained before TCRalphabeta/CD19-depleted stem cell transplant. The receptor set was obtained from a girl aged 2 to 9 with aplastic anemia, due to receive a stem cell transplant. Both conserved end residues are part of each CDR3. The order of the fields is D gene, V gene, CDR3 protein. A D gene is named only where the DNA matches it firmly.

d_gene: .
v_gene: TRBV7-9
CDR3aa: CASSLRGSGYNEQFF

d_gene: .
v_gene: TRBV7-2
CDR3aa: CASSSVGRLNQPQHF

d_gene: .
v_gene: TRBV19
CDR3aa: CASSIGGYEQYF

d_gene: .
v_gene: TRBV27
CDR3aa: CASSSPTGELFF

d_gene: .
v_gene: TRBV7-9
CDR3aa: CASSLALASDSRDEQFF

d_gene: TRBD2
v_gene: TRBV5-1
CDR3aa: CASSCGTSGTVGTDTQYF

d_gene: TRBD1
v_gene: TRBV20-1
CDR3aa: CSAVTGDVYTQYF

d_gene: .
v_gene: TRBV24-1
CDR3aa: CATGRDTDTQYF

d_gene: .
v_gene: TRBV14
CDR3aa: CASSQVGLSAFF

d_gene: .
v_gene: TRBV14
CDR3aa: CASSPTSGLVLNEQFF

d_gene: .
v_gene: TRBV29-1
CDR3aa: CSGRKRTETEAFF

d_gene: TRBD1
v_gene: TRBV12-3/TRBV12-4
CDR3aa: CASSSNYRGEKTEAFF

d_gene: TRBD2
v_gene: TRBV12-3/TRBV12-4
CDR3aa: CASSLAGGLLSQYF

d_gene: TRBD2
v_gene: TRBV4-3
CDR3aa: CASSGREAPYEQYF

d_gene: TRBD1
v_gene: TRBV4-1
CDR3aa: CASSRPGQGGNQPQHF

d_gene: TRBD2
v_gene: TRBV20-1
CDR3aa: CSASRREGLSYNEQFF

d_gene: TRBD1
v_gene: TRBV20-1
CDR3aa: CSARSGTGGNQPQHF

d_gene: .
v_gene: TRBV29-1
CDR3aa: CSAGEGSSYGYTF

d_gene: .
v_gene: TRBV12-3/TRBV12-4
CDR3aa: CASSLSGTNYGYTF

d_gene: .
v_gene: TRBV5-4
CDR3aa: CASSQSRGYNEQFF

d_gene: TRBD2
v_gene: TRBV5-1
CDR3aa: CASSLATGGPPSTDTQYF

d_gene: .
v_gene: TRBV7-9
CDR3aa: CASSAGREAFF

d_gene: .
v_gene: TRBV27
CDR3aa: CASSLAGTGTDEQYF

d_gene: TRBD1
v_gene: TRBV30
CDR3aa: CAWSKDRGFYVGYTF

d_gene: .
v_gene: TRBV5-8
CDR3aa: CASRSTSSGIQYF

d_gene: .
v_gene: TRBV5-1
CDR3aa: CASSTEGQVGHGYTF

d_gene: .
v_gene: TRBV27
CDR3aa: CASSFSLSSTDTQYF

d_gene: .
v_gene: TRBV5-1
CDR3aa: CASSSGAGTNTDTQYF

d_gene: .
v_gene: TRBV20-1
CDR3aa: CSARDRETEAFF

d_gene: .
v_gene: TRBV21-1
CDR3aa: CASSKVQGREYGQYF

d_gene: TRBD1
v_gene: TRBV6-2/TRBV6-3
CDR3aa: CASNPGGEWMNTEAFF

d_gene: .
v_gene: TRBV6-1
CDR3aa: CASSRDISNQPQHF

d_gene: .
v_gene: TRBV5-6
CDR3aa: CASSSEGYEQFF

d_gene: .
v_gene: TRBV6-5
CDR3aa: CASSYNGPGNQPQHF

d_gene: .
v_gene: TRBV29-1
CDR3aa: CSVGKYLMNTEAFF

d_gene: .
v_gene: TRBV4-2
CDR3aa: CASSQDRGGYTGELFF

d_gene: .
v_gene: TRBV11-2
CDR3aa: CASSLRTIRTADEQFF

d_gene: TRBD2
v_gene: TRBV7-7
CDR3aa: CASSPGTSGSDEQFF

d_gene: .
v_gene: TRBV7-2
CDR3aa: CASSRSGPTNTEAFF

d_gene: TRBD2
v_gene: TRBV11-2
CDR3aa: CASSLTGLGLAGPQETQYF

d_gene: .
v_gene: TRBV29-1
CDR3aa: CSVRRGYEQYF

d_gene: .
v_gene: TRBV24-1
CDR3aa: CATSDARIQGPDTQYF

d_gene: TRBD2
v_gene: TRBV29-1
CDR3aa: CSVEWGRAVEQFF

d_gene: .
v_gene: TRBV11-3
CDR3aa: CASSLDHNTEAFF

d_gene: .
v_gene: TRBV23-1
CDR3aa: CASSRRHRCKQYF

d_gene: TRBD1
v_gene: TRBV12-3/TRBV12-4
CDR3aa: CASSLGTANSGANVLTF

d_gene: TRBD1
v_gene: TRBV6-5
CDR3aa: CASSYLGQGSTYGYTF

d_gene: .
v_gene: TRBV5-1
CDR3aa: CASSPSVGGGIDTQYF

d_gene: .
v_gene: TRBV6-5
CDR3aa: CASSYSLSSYYEQYF

d_gene: .
v_gene: TRBV6-1
CDR3aa: CASEGFGELFF

d_gene: .
v_gene: TRBV6-1
CDR3aa: CASSRRTETNEKLFF

d_gene: TRBD1
v_gene: TRBV20-1
CDR3aa: CSALDRGETQYF

d_gene: TRBD2
v_gene: TRBV20-1
CDR3aa: CSAPPRGTSAYEQYF